Each of the 7 T cell receptor beta chains below was sequenced from the same sample in a study of T-cell reconstitution after alpha-beta-depleted transplantation in children. Using unique molecular identifiers, the investigators prepared the TCRbeta library. TCRdb ran MiXCR on the PCR reads and lists one entry per CDR3 protein. The table has a few hundred thousand distinct CDR3 sequences, approximately 20% seen once; the top ten hold over 3%. Sequenced material: PBMCs from the stem cell graft donor, taken from the stem cell graft. The receptors stem from a human donor who donated a stem cell graft to a child with acute lymphoblastic leukemia.

The chain carries TRBV4-2 and TRBJ2-6; D perhaps matches TRBD1 (6 bases). The germline V gene has CDR1 LGHNA and CDR2 YNFKEQ. CDR3 length equals 14 residues. Trimming took off 6 bases at V and 8 bases at J, with 14 bases between the two ends. DNA for the CDR3: TGTGCCAGCAGGCTAGCCGGGACAACCAACGTCCTGACTTTC. Residues: CASRLAGTTNVLTF.

The chain links TRBV29-1 to TRBJ2-1; no clear D gene. V lost 4 bases to trimming and J lost 7 bases, with 5 bases between them. Germline assignment: CDR1 SQVTM and CDR2 ANQGSEA. This CDR3 contains 10 residues. CDR3 protein: CSVVFNEQFF. As DNA, the CDR3 is TGCAGCGTTGTGTTTAATGAGCAGTTCTTC.

This chain uses TRBV15 with TRBJ2-7; D gene uncertain. Trimming left V 4 bases short and J 0 bases short, with 7 bases between. Germline assignment: CDR1 LNHNV and CDR2 YYDKDF (reference sequence). This CDR3 is 13 amino acids long. The CDR3 loop reads CATSKAGSYEQYF. The CDR3 DNA reads as TGTGCCACCAGCAAGGCCGGCTCCTACGAGCAGTACTTC.

This clonotype was counted between two and nine times. The chain is built from TRBV6-2 or TRBV6-3 and TRBJ2-1, with 7 bases lining up with TRBD2. CDR3 length: 20 amino acids. The trim removed 6 bases at V and 0 bases at J, leaving 20 bases unmatched. Germline values: CDR1 MNHEY, CDR2 SVGEGT. CDR3 loop: CASSRPREAQYVSSYNEQFF. The CDR3 DNA follows: TGTGCCAGCAGCCGTCCCCGGGAGGCCCAGTACGTGAGCTCCTACAATGAGCAGTTCTTC.

This sequence joins TRBV5-1 and TRBJ1-2; maybe TRBD1 (6 bases). Trimming removed 1 base at V and 3 bases at J, with 16 bases between. Per germline, CDR1 SGHRS and CDR2 YFSETQ. The CDR3 consists of 16 residues. CDR3 bases: TGCGCCAGCAGCTTGTCGGGGGCCCTGGGGGACTATGGCTACACCTTC. It is translated as CASSLSGALGDYGYTF.

The chain combines TRBV5-1 with TRBJ2-3, with a tentative D call TRBD2 (6 bases). Germline values: CDR1 SGHRS, CDR2 YFSETQ. V was shortened by 6 bases and J by 5 bases, with 25 bases between the two germline ends. This CDR3 spans 17 amino acids. The CDR3 nucleotides read TGCGCCAGCATAGGCGGTAGCGGCTCCATCGGTCAAGATACGCAGTATTTT. It translates to CASIGGSGSIGQDTQYF.

V and J are TRBV5-1 and TRBJ2-5; 9 bases map to TRBD1. After removal of 4 bases from V and 4 bases from J, the junction contained 11 bases not matched to a gene. Germline lookup yields CDR1 SGHRS and CDR2 YFSETQ. The CDR3 runs to 16 residues. This chain's CDR3 is CASSTWTGEGRETQYF. In DNA, the CDR3 is TGCGCCAGCAGCACCTGGACAGGGGAAGGGAGAGAGACCCAGTACTTC. The whole variable domain, remainder taken from reference TRBV5-1 and TRBJ2-5, is KAGVTQTPRYLIKTRGQQVTLSCSPISGHRSVSWYQQTPGQGLQFLFEYFSETQRNKGNFPGRFSGRQFSNSRSEMNVSTLELGDSALYLCASSTWTGEGRETQYFGPGTRLLVL.